The source of this TCR beta chain is a study of CD8+CD57+ T cells in acquired aplastic anemia. For this clonotype: Antigen unknown.

The study profiled TCR beta VDJ and CDR3 using genomic DNA as template. A single record per CDR3 protein comes from TCRdb applying MiXCR to the reads. The sample yields some 170,000 distinct CDR3 sequences, under 55% seen once. Flow cytometry had shown expanded CD8+CD57+ cells in the patients chosen for sequencing. Sampling of blood occurred while the patients had still received no therapy. This CDR3 is built from 14 residues. The germline CDR1 and CDR2 sequences are SEHNR and FQNEAQ (reference sequence). Trimming took 5 bases from V and 5 from J, leaving 16 bases between them. General study findings and limits: The study identified roughly 31 CD8+ CDR3 sequences shared by patients and controls.

This sequence originates from a human donor with aplastic anemia. The J gene is TRBJ2-7, the V gene TRBV7-9, with D possibly being TRBD1 (6 bases). The sequenced sample was sorted CD4+, CD8+, or CD8+CD57+ T cells (not recorded which) from PBMCs. The DNA for the CDR3 is TGTGCCAGCAGCCCCCGGGACACGGTCGACGAGCAGTACTTC. Protein product: CASSPRDTVDEQYF.